This T cell receptor (beta chain) appears in the sequencing data of a study of breast tumors, draining lymph nodes, adjacent tissues. Each CDR3 protein gets one entry after TCRdb re-called the multiplex PCR reads with MiXCR. The data contain tens of thousands of distinct CDR3 sequences, roughly 30% of them singletons. V was pared by 5 bases and J by 13 bases, with 17 bases between. This CDR3 is 12 amino acids long. Breast cancer patients provided tissue from their axillary draining lymph nodes. As to this clonotype: A clone one base away is much larger, so this may be a read error.

Sequencing was carried out using axillary lymph node tissue. The sequence came from a female donor with breast cancer. Some clones in this sample may be carry-over from other donors' samples. The V gene is TRBV12-3 or TRBV12-4, the J gene TRBJ2-5; D is uncertain. The CDR3 is CASSDRRLLWYF. CDR3 DNA: TGTGCCAGCAGTGACCGGCGACTTCTGTGGTACTTC.